The 22 T cell receptor beta chains given below trace back to one sample, sequenced in a study of CD8+ T cells in alopecia areata. TCR sequencing used cDNA made by reverse transcription of extracted RNA. TCRdb's copy holds only in-frame clones and misses some; the assay was immunoSEQ multiplex PCR. The sample has some 170,000 clones, roughly 50% seen once. Indicated treatment: oral pan-JAK inhibitor, 5-10 mg twice daily. Sequenced material: CD4+ T cells sorted from blood, taken between weeks 55 and 65, from a patient treated with tofacitinib. These receptors originate from a human donor with alopecia areata.

This clone was detected only a few times. V and J are TRBV11-2 and TRBJ2-1; possibly TRBD2 for D (5 bases). Trimming left V 2 bases short and J 3 bases short, with 14 bases between. Germline V gives CDR1 SGHAT, CDR2 FQNNGV. This CDR3 region has 16 residues. The CDR3 loop reads CASSLRELAYYNEQFF. CDR3 DNA: TGTGCCAGCAGCTTAAGGGAGCTAGCCTACTACAATGAGCAGTTCTTC.

The V and J genes are TRBV5-1 and TRBJ1-2; TRBD1 aligns across 7 bases. The germline gives CDR1 SGHRS, CDR2 YFSETQ. V lost 3 bases and J lost 0; bases outside the gene matches: 5. The CDR3 length is 15 residues. CDR3 sequence (DNA): TGCGCCAGCAGCTCCTCAGGGGGAGCTAACTATGGCTACACCTTC. Translating gives CASSSSGGANYGYTF.

A single count supports this clone. This chain joins TRBV28 and TRBJ1-2; 7 bases align to TRBD1. The CDR3 runs 15 residues. CDR1 is MDHEN and CDR2 is SYDVKM in the germline V gene. V lost 6 bases to trimming and J lost 4 bases; unmatched junction nucleotides: 11. The CDR3 DNA reads TGTGCCAGCAGCGAAGTTCTCGACAGGGTCTATGGCTACACCTTC. Its protein product is CASSEVLDRVYGYTF.

The sample holds a few counts of this clone. V and J are TRBV5-1 and TRBJ2-7; D is perhaps TRBD1 (6 bases). The CDR3 is made up of 13 amino acids. With 2 bases removed from V and 4 bases from J, the gap between germline ends came to 10 bases. CDR1 is SGHRS and CDR2 is YFSETQ in the germline V gene. The CDR3 loop reads CASSFGQNYEQYF. CDR3 nucleotide sequence: TGCGCCAGCAGCTTTGGACAGAATTACGAGCAGTACTTC.

This rearrangement joins TRBV30 to TRBJ1-5; 8 bases line up with TRBD1. The CDR3 loop spans 16 amino acids. V lost 0 bases and J lost 6; bases outside the gene matches: 10. Germline lookup yields CDR1 GTSNPN and CDR2 SVGIG (reference sequence). CDR3 coding DNA: TGTGCCTGGAGTGTAGGTGCAGGGGGCCATCTTCAGCCCCAGCATTTT. The encoded protein is CAWSVGAGGHLQPQHF.

The chain links TRBV7-9 to TRBJ2-7; perhaps TRBD1 as D (6 bases). This CDR3 region has 15 residues. CDR1 and CDR2 from the germline V gene are SEHNR and FQNEAQ (reference sequence). Trimming took off 5 bases at V and 3 bases at J, with 17 bases between the two ends. The CDR3 reads CASSAGRGWDYEQYF. The CDR3 bases are TGTGCCAGCAGCGCAGGCAGGGGCTGGGACTACGAGCAGTACTTC.

The rearrangement joins TRBV5-4 to TRBJ2-2; D is possibly TRBD1 (5 bases). CDR3 length equals 14 residues. The germline gives CDR1 SGHNT, CDR2 YYREEE (reference sequence). V dropped 2 bases and J dropped 4 bases, with 9 bases sitting between them. CDR3 residues: CASSFAGITGELFF. CDR3 sequence (DNA): TGTGCCAGCAGCTTTGCAGGGATCACCGGGGAGCTGTTTTTT. The full variable domain, with the rest looked up from reference TRBV5-4 and TRBJ2-2, is ETGVTQSPTHLIKTRGQQVTLRCSSQSGHNTVSWYQQALGQGPQFIFQYYREEENGRGNFPPRFSGLQFPNYSSELNVNALELDDSALYLCASSFAGITGELFFGEGSRLTVL.

The rearrangement joins TRBV23-1 to TRBJ2-2; 12 bases fit TRBD2. TRBV23-1 is given ORF status, its function remaining uncertain. The CDR3 is 16 amino acids. V lost 4 bases and J lost 6; bases outside the gene matches: 6. The CDR3 loop is CASSLSSGGAAGELFF. The CDR3 DNA reads as TGCGCCAGCAGTCTCTCTAGCGGGGGGGCCGCCGGGGAGCTGTTTTTT.

The V and J genes are TRBV9 and TRBJ2-3; D might be TRBD2 (6 bases). Deletions cut 0 bases from V and 5 bases from J, with 10 bases between. This CDR3 region has 14 residues. Germline CDR1 and CDR2: SGDLS and YYNGEE. CDR3 DNA: TGTGCCAGCAGCGTAGTGGTTAGCGGAGATACGCAGTATTTT. It encodes CASSVVVSGDTQYF.

The chain couples TRBV15 to TRBJ2-3; 10 bases are shared with TRBD2. V shed 6 bases and J 6 bases; nucleotides not matched to a gene: 9. Germline V CDR1 and CDR2: LNHNV, YYDKDF (reference sequence). The CDR3 totals 15 residues. The CDR3 loop is CATRRWGLARDTQYF. Written as DNA, the CDR3 is TGTGCCACCAGGAGGTGGGGACTAGCGCGCGATACGCAGTATTTT. The full variable domain, its missing parts supplied by reference TRBV15 and TRBJ2-3, is DAMVIQNPRYQVTQFGKPVTLSCSQTLNHNVMYWYQQKSSQAPKLLFHYYDKDFNNEADTPDNFQSRRPNTSFCFLDIRSPGLGDTAMYLCATRRWGLARDTQYFGPGTRLTVL.

V and J are TRBV27 and TRBJ1-1; TRBD1 might be the D (6 bases). The germline V gene has CDR1 MNHEY and CDR2 SMNVEV (reference sequence). Trimming stripped 5 bases from V and 1 base from J, with 17 bases between. The CDR3 consists of 16 residues. The CDR3 bases are TGTGCCAGCAGTCGGACAGTTTTATACCCGAACACTGAAGCTTTCTTT. Its protein is CASSRTVLYPNTEAFF.

This clone came up a few times. The J gene is TRBJ1-6, the V gene TRBV19; D unclear. The V gene lost 9 bases and the J gene lost 7 bases, with 16 bases spanning the gap. Germline V CDR1 and CDR2: LNHDA, SQIVND (reference sequence). This CDR3 is built from 14 residues. The CDR3 DNA reads TGTGCCAGCGCGAAGGCCAACTCCAATTCACCCCTCCACTTT. It encodes CASAKANSNSPLHF.

The V gene is TRBV27, the J gene TRBJ2-7; 7 bases fit TRBD1. The CDR3 sequence is 14 residues long. J gave up 4 bases and V 5 bases, and 8 bases lay outside the gene matches. In germline, CDR1 is MNHEY, CDR2 SMNVEV (reference sequence). CDR3 DNA: TGTGCCAGCAGTCCCCAGACAGGGATGTACGAGCAGTACTTC. It encodes CASSPQTGMYEQYF.

This clone was detected only once. This sequence joins TRBV7-2 and TRBJ2-6; TRBD1 might be the D (6 bases). There are 17 residues in the CDR3. CDR1 is SGHTA and CDR2 is FQGNSA in the germline V gene. V shed 3 bases and J shed 0 bases, with 12 bases lying between them. In DNA, the CDR3 is TGTGCCAGCAGCTTCAACAGGGATCCCTCTGGGGCCAACGTCCTGACTTTC. Amino acid sequence: CASSFNRDPSGANVLTF.

The chain joins TRBV4-1 to TRBJ2-2; TRBD2 matches at 10 bases. After removal of 1 base from V and 6 bases from J, the junction contained 8 bases not matched to a gene. From germline, CDR1 is MGHRA and CDR2 YSYEKL. CDR3 length: 17 residues. The CDR3 coding sequence is TGCGCCAGCAGCCAAGGAACCGGGACTAGCGTGTCCGGGGAGCTGTTTTTT. Its translation: CASSQGTGTSVSGELFF.

This clone was seen only a few times. The V call is TRBV4-2, the J call TRBJ1-1; D ambiguous. CDR1 LGHNA and CDR2 YNFKEQ come from the germline V gene. The CDR3 is made up of 13 amino acids. The V gene lost 4 bases and the J gene lost 1 base, with 7 bases spanning the gap. CDR3: CASSRPENTEAFF. CDR3 nucleotides: TGTGCCAGCAGCCGACCAGAGAACACTGAAGCTTTCTTT.

The chain employs TRBV7-2 and TRBJ1-2, with TRBD1 matching 7 bases. The V gene's germline CDR1 is SGHTA and CDR2 FQGNSA. The J segment lost 4 bases and the V segment lost 4 bases, leaving 9 bases of the junction unmatched. This CDR3 spans 15 amino acids. CDR3 sequence: CASSSDWTGSYGYTF. The CDR3 DNA is TGTGCCAGCAGCTCTGATTGGACAGGATCCTATGGCTACACCTTC.

The CDR3 reads CASSQDVDEKLFF. The CDR3 bases are TGCGCCAGCAGCCAAGATGTGGATGAAAAACTGTTTTTT. This rearrangement joins TRBV4-1 to TRBJ1-4; D not resolved. CDR1 is MGHRA, CDR2 YSYEKL, per germline. The germline V and J ends were trimmed by 0 bases and 6 bases, with 5 bases remaining between them. The CDR3 consists of 13 residues.

This clone was seen more than once but under ten times. The J gene is TRBJ2-7, the V gene TRBV5-4; TRBD1 aligns across 8 bases. The CDR3 extends over 14 amino acids. J lost 5 bases, V lost 4 bases, and 8 bases had no gene match. Germline assignment: CDR1 SGHNT and CDR2 YYREEE (reference sequence). The CDR3 sequence: CASSLTGQGNEQYF. CDR3 DNA: TGTGCCAGCAGCCTCACTGGACAGGGCAACGAGCAGTACTTC.

This clone was observed a handful of times. The V gene is TRBV7-9, the J gene TRBJ1-1; D is uncertain. Germline values: CDR1 SEHNR, CDR2 FQNEAQ (reference sequence). The V end was cut by 6 bases, the J end by 6 bases, with 11 bases between. The CDR3 covers 12 residues. CDR3 protein: CASSFNLPEAFF. The CDR3 DNA reads TGTGCCAGCAGTTTTAATCTCCCTGAAGCTTTCTTT. The whole variable domain, remainder taken from reference TRBV7-9 and TRBJ1-1, is DTGVSQNPRHKITKRGQNVTFRCDPISEHNRLYWYRQTLGQGPEFLTYFQNEAQLEKSRLLSDRFSAERPKGSFSTLEIQRTEQGDSAMYLCASSFNLPEAFFGQGTRLTVV.

The chain combines TRBV18 with TRBJ2-5; D tentatively reads TRBD1 or TRBD2 (5 bases each). Per the germline V gene, CDR1 is KGHSH and CDR2 is LQKENI. The CDR3 length is 14 residues. The ends were cut back, 1 base at V and 2 bases at J, with 8 bases in the middle. As DNA, the CDR3 is TGTGCCAGCTCACCACGGGGACCTCAAGAGACCCAGTACTTC. Translating gives CASSPRGPQETQYF.

This clone was seen a handful of times. One junction end disagrees with the germline gene, perhaps due to a read error. The chain couples TRBV5-1 to TRBJ1-1; no reliable D call. Germline V gives CDR1 SGHRS, CDR2 YFSETQ. There are 16 residues in the CDR3. The CDR3 loop is CASRLGVWNMNTEAFF. In nucleotides, the CDR3 is TGCGCCAGCAGGTTGGGCGTATGGAACATGAACACTGAAGCTTTCTTT.